This T cell receptor (beta chain) was recorded in a study of blood T cell repertoires in COVID-19. Whole-study context: Samples taken during acute and convalescent COVID-19 were collected in the United States, Italy and Spain. T cells, B-cell-depleted T cells, or PBMCs supplied cDNA or gDNA.

Original data processing: Counts of nucleated cells, estimated from reference gene primer amplification, were obtained. The method was immunoSEQ multiplex PCR; TCRdb's version includes in-frame clones alone and lacks a portion of them. V and J calls and clone size are copied from that table; D and trimming were computed from the DNA. The repertoire includes 150,000 or so clones, about 86% of them detected once, and roughly 8.2% sits in the top ten. CDR3 size: 17 residues. The germline gives CDR1 WNHNN, CDR2 SYGVQD (reference sequence). V lost 1 base to trimming and J lost 6 bases; unmatched junction nucleotides: 12.

The chain couples TRBV10-1 to TRBJ2-3, with 8 bases matching TRBD2. Sequences were obtained from peripheral blood. The receptor comes from a man between 60 and 75 years old with acute or convalescent COVID-19. As DNA, the CDR3 is TGCGCCAGCAGTGAGTGGCGGGAGGCGCCAGGAAGGGATACGCAGTATTTT. Translation gives CASSEWREAPGRDTQYF.